This section outlines one T cell receptor beta chain sequence together with its context. Its antigen is unidentified. These data originate in a study of shared clonotypes between healthy human individuals. Across the whole study: The donors, two women and a few men, were aged 18 to 49.

Deep was the level used in running the assay. Sequenced by immunoSEQ multiplex PCR; TCRdb stores in-frame clones only, minus some. The sample records some 2,100,000 clones, approximately 95% being singletons. The V end was cut by 7 bases, the J end by 0 bases, with 13 bases between. There are 14 residues in the CDR3. Per germline, CDR1 SGHAT and CDR2 FQNNGV. Findings and caveats of the study: Only blood was sampled, and tissue TCR repertoires likely differ from blood ones.

The source material was naive CD4+ T cells sorted from blood. Noted subset: CD45RA+ positively selected. The TCR comes from a man between 18 and 29 years old in good health. V is TRBV11-2 and J is TRBJ2-7; possibly TRBD2 for D (6 bases). The CDR3 DNA reads TGTGCCAGCACCGTTAGCGGACTCTCCTACGAGCAGTACTTC. This codes for CASTVSGLSYEQYF. Variable domain in full (rest from reference TRBV11-2 and TRBJ2-7): EAGVAQSPRYKIIEKRQSVAFWCNPISGHATLYWYQQILGQGPKLLIQFQNNGVVDDSQLPKDRFSAERLKGVDSTLKIQPAKLEDSAVYLCASTVSGLSYEQYFGPGTRLTVT.